The 24 T cell receptor beta chains below come from one sample, sequenced in a study of human T cells and chemical hapten exposure. TCRdb itself ran the RACE reads through MiXCR, one entry per CDR3 protein. This sample has roughly 200,000 distinct CDR3 sequences, with about a fifth found just once. Time point given: patch test 1, 2 weeks after DPC sensitization. Treatment defined: therapeutic diphenylcyclopropenone sensitization with weekly scalp DPC. The sample was whole blood, taken in connection with sensitization to the hapten diphenylcyclopropenone (DPC). These receptors all come from a woman between 45 and 60 years old with alopecia areata. Some clones in this sample may be carry-over from other donors' samples.

This clonotype has just a few counts. The chain couples TRBV4-2 to TRBJ1-1; no reliable D call. CDR1 and CDR2 from the germline V gene are LGHNA and YNFKEQ. V lost 3 bases and J lost 7, with 12 bases in between. CDR3 length equals 13 residues. The CDR3 protein is CASSQSDVHEAFF. The CDR3 DNA reads TGTGCCAGCAGCCAGTCTGATGTCCATGAAGCTTTCTTT.

This clonotype was seen only a few times. The chain has TRBV29-1 and TRBJ2-5; TRBD1 aligns across 10 bases. V gave up 8 bases and J gave up 3 bases; unmatched junction bases: 6. Germline V gene data show CDR1 as SQVTM and CDR2 as ANQGSEA. The CDR3 consists of 13 residues. CDR3 residues: CSTTGTGEETQYF. CDR3 bases: TGCAGCACAACCGGGACAGGGGAAGAGACCCAGTACTTC.

The chain joins TRBV10-3 to TRBJ2-4, with D possibly matching TRBD1 (5 bases). Trimming pared 6 bases from V and 3 bases from J, leaving 9 bases between. CDR1 is ENHRY and CDR2 is SYGVKD in the germline V gene. The CDR3 loop spans 13 amino acids. The chain's CDR3 is CAIRGVGKNIQYF. CDR3 in DNA: TGTGCCATCAGAGGGGTTGGCAAAAACATTCAGTACTTC.

The chain employs TRBV30 and TRBJ1-6; D is possibly TRBD1 (6 bases). The germline CDR1 and CDR2 sequences are GTSNPN and SVGIG (reference sequence). The CDR3 spans 16 residues. The V end lost 4 bases, the J end lost 5 bases, and 18 bases lay between the germline ends. The CDR3 region has the DNA TGTGCCTGGATACCTCGAAATGCAGGGGATAATTCACCCCTCCACTTT. Amino acids: CAWIPRNAGDNSPLHF.

This clonotype was seen a few times. J is TRBJ2-1 and V is TRBV3-1, with D possibly being TRBD1 or TRBD2 (6 bases each). Germline V gene data show CDR1 as LGHDT and CDR2 as YNNKEL (reference sequence). This CDR3 is built from 13 residues. Trimming took 4 bases from V and 10 from J, leaving 14 bases between them. For the CDR3, the DNA is TGTGCCAGCAGCCGCGGAGGGGGGATGGAGCAGTTCTTC. This gives the protein CASSRGGGMEQFF.

The chain joins TRBV4-1 to TRBJ2-3, with 9 bases that match TRBD2. CDR3 length: 16 amino acids. The ends lost 1 base at V and 4 bases at J; junction bases unmatched: 6. Germline CDR1 and CDR2: MGHRA and YSYEKL. The CDR3 loop is CASSQAGSGSADTQYF. CDR3 nucleotide sequence: TGCGCCAGCAGCCAAGCGGGTAGCGGGAGTGCAGATACGCAGTATTTT.

This clonotype was seen just once. The chain couples TRBV20-1 to TRBJ2-1, with 11 positions matching TRBD2. With 3 bases clipped from V and 3 bases from J, the junction kept 4 bases outside the gene matches. Germline-derived CDR1 and CDR2 are DFQATT and SNEGSKA (reference sequence). The CDR3 runs 15 residues. This chain's CDR3 is CSASSGRGGYNEQFF. The CDR3 DNA is TGCAGTGCTAGTAGCGGGAGGGGCGGCTACAATGAGCAGTTCTTC.

This clonotype was picked up a small number of times. The chain employs TRBV28 and TRBJ2-1; unclear D gene. The V end was cut by 5 bases, the J end by 3 bases, with 14 bases between. The CDR3 has 15 residues. CDR1 and CDR2 from the germline V gene are MDHEN and SYDVKM. The CDR3 spells CASSPNSLHYNEQFF. For the CDR3, the DNA is TGTGCCAGCAGTCCTAACTCATTACACTACAATGAGCAGTTCTTC. Using reference TRBV28 and TRBJ2-1 for the parts outside the CDR3, the full variable domain is DVKVTQSSRYLVKRTGEKVFLECVQDMDHENMFWYRQDPGLGLRLIYFSYDVKMKEKGDIPEGYSVSREKKERFSLILESASTNQTSMYLCASSPNSLHYNEQFFGPGTRLTVL.

In this sample, this clonotype turned up many times. The V gene is TRBV7-9, the J gene TRBJ2-1; no clear D gene. The CDR3 has 12 residues. Trimming removed 5 bases from V and 8 bases from J, with 10 bases in between. In germline, CDR1 is SEHNR, CDR2 FQNEAQ (reference sequence). The chain's CDR3 is CASSRRGDEQFF. DNA of the CDR3: TGTGCCAGCAGCCGCAGAGGCGATGAGCAGTTCTTC.

This chain uses TRBV28 with TRBJ1-2; 10 nucleotides line up with TRBD1. The CDR3 runs to 17 residues. Germline trimming cut 3 bases from V and 2 bases from J; bases unmatched to any gene: 9. Germline values: CDR1 MDHEN, CDR2 SYDVKM. This CDR3 reads CASSFQTGGALNYGYTF. CDR3 nucleotides: TGTGCCAGCAGTTTTCAGACAGGGGGCGCCTTGAACTATGGCTACACCTTC.

This clonotype was seen many times. The chain couples TRBV7-6 to TRBJ2-1, with 9 bases that match TRBD1. CDR3 length: 15 amino acids. V dropped 3 bases and J dropped 7; count of bases not matched to a gene: 7. Germline lookup yields CDR1 SGHVS and CDR2 FNYEAQ. CDR3 nucleotides: TGTGCCAGCAGCTTGGACAGGGGTTTTTCGAATGAGCAGTTCTTC. Translation: CASSLDRGFSNEQFF.

The J gene is TRBJ2-3, the V gene TRBV10-3; 7 bases are a match to TRBD2. CDR1 and CDR2 from the germline V gene are ENHRY and SYGVKD. With 6 bases clipped from V and 2 bases from J, the junction kept 5 bases outside the gene matches. This CDR3 contains 14 residues. The CDR3 is CAIRTSAHTDTQYF. DNA of the CDR3: TGTGCCATCAGAACTAGCGCCCACACAGATACGCAGTATTTT.

This clonotype showed up just a few times. The chain links TRBV3-1 to TRBJ2-3; no firm D call. CDR3 length: 14 residues. CDR1 LGHDT and CDR2 YNNKEL come from the germline V gene (reference sequence). V lost 3 bases and J 3 bases, leaving 10 bases between the germline ends. Here the CDR3 reads CASSHGVGTDTQYF. CDR3 sequence (DNA): TGTGCCAGCAGCCATGGGGTTGGTACAGATACGCAGTATTTT.

The V gene is TRBV7-9, the J gene TRBJ2-5; D call uncertain. V lost 4 bases and J 3 bases, leaving 18 bases between the germline ends. The CDR3 runs to 16 residues. Germline V gene lookup returns CDR1 SEHNR and CDR2 FQNEAQ (reference sequence). CDR3 coding DNA: TGTGCCAGCAGCTCCCTCGCTCTAGGCAGCAAAGAGACCCAGTACTTC. Translating it yields CASSSLALGSKETQYF. Full variable domain (rest looked up from reference TRBV7-9 and TRBJ2-5): DTGVSQNPRHKITKRGQNVTFRCDPISEHNRLYWYRQTLGQGPEFLTYFQNEAQLEKSRLLSDRFSAERPKGSFSTLEIQRTEQGDSAMYLCASSSLALGSKETQYFGPGTRLLVL.

This clonotype was counted only a few times. The J gene is TRBJ2-1, the V gene TRBV12-3 or TRBV12-4, with 9 positions matching TRBD2. This CDR3 is 14 amino acids long. Unmatched junction bases numbered 8, after V lost 6 bases and J lost 8 bases. The CDR3 DNA is TGTGCCAGCAGGGTTAGCGGGAGAAGGGATGAGCAGTTCTTC. Translation: CASRVSGRRDEQFF.

The genes are TRBV5-1 and TRBJ2-1; D remains unclear. V was shortened by 0 bases and J by 4 bases, with 5 bases between the two germline ends. The CDR3 length is 13 residues. CDR1 and CDR2 (germline): SGHRS, YFSETQ. Written as DNA, the CDR3 is TGCGCCAGCAGCTTGGCAAATTACAATGAGCAGTTCTTC. Protein: CASSLANYNEQFF.

This rearrangement joins TRBV6-2 or TRBV6-3 to TRBJ1-5; D uncertain. Trimming left V 0 bases short and J 1 base short, with 7 bases between. The length of the CDR3 is 15 residues. Germline-derived CDR1 and CDR2 are MNHEY and SVGEGT. DNA of the CDR3: TGTGCCAGCAGTTACTCAGGGATCAGCAATCAGCCCCAGCATTTT. The encoded protein is CASSYSGISNQPQHF.

This clonotype was detected only a few times. V and J are TRBV6-5 and TRBJ2-5, with 11 bases lining up with TRBD2. The CDR3 is made up of 16 amino acids. The junction had 9 bases not matched to a gene; V was cut back by 5 bases and J by 4 bases. The germline gives CDR1 MNHEY, CDR2 SVGAGI. CDR3 bases: TGTGCCAGCAGTCTTCTAGCGGGAGGTCCGGCAGAGACCCAGTACTTC. Translated: CASSLLAGGPAETQYF.

The chain combines TRBV28 with TRBJ2-7; no clear D. Germline V gene sequence: CDR1 MDHEN, CDR2 SYDVKM. The CDR3 runs 13 residues. V lost 3 bases to trimming and J lost 4 bases, with 10 bases between them. The chain's CDR3 is CASSFPSSYEQYF. CDR3 nucleotides: TGTGCCAGCAGTTTTCCCTCCTCATACGAGCAGTACTTC.

Only a few counts were recorded for this clonotype. The J gene is TRBJ2-5, the V gene TRBV29-1, with 7 bases that match TRBD1. The CDR3 sequence is 13 residues long. Germline CDR1 SQVTM, CDR2 ANQGSEA. Unmatched junction bases numbered 6, after V lost 6 bases and J lost 2 bases. The CDR3 is CSVAGTAQETQYF. CDR3 coding DNA: TGCAGCGTCGCCGGGACAGCTCAAGAGACCCAGTACTTC.

This chain uses TRBV29-1 with TRBJ1-1; 9 nucleotides agree with TRBD1. The germline V gene has CDR1 SQVTM and CDR2 ANQGSEA. CDR3 length equals 15 residues. The junction had 8 bases not matched to a gene; V was cut back by 0 bases and J by 6 bases. CDR3: CSVEEEDRGLPEAFF. CDR3 sequence (DNA): TGCAGCGTTGAAGAGGAGGACAGGGGCTTGCCTGAAGCTTTCTTT.

V usage is TRBV5-1 and J usage is TRBJ2-1, with D maybe TRBD2 (5 bases). CDR1 SGHRS and CDR2 YFSETQ come from the germline V gene. Between the trimmed V and J ends, which lost 2 bases and 7 bases, there was a span of 16 bases. This CDR3 spans 15 amino acids. The CDR3 is CASSFDYPPGNEQFF. CDR3 DNA: TGCGCCAGCAGCTTCGACTACCCCCCGGGGAATGAGCAGTTCTTC. Full variable domain (remainder filled in from reference TRBV5-1 and TRBJ2-1): KAGVTQTPRYLIKTRGQQVTLSCSPISGHRSVSWYQQTPGQGLQFLFEYFSETQRNKGNFPGRFSGRQFSNSRSEMNVSTLELGDSALYLCASSFDYPPGNEQFFGPGTRLTVL.

The CDR3 DNA follows: TGTGCCAGCAGTTTCGGGACAGCTTTAACCGGGGAGCTGTTTTTT. It specifies CASSFGTALTGELFF. The J gene is TRBJ2-2, the V gene TRBV6-6, with 7 bases lining up with TRBD1. Trimming took 4 bases from V and 5 from J; bases not matched to a gene: 7. Germline assignment: CDR1 MNHNY and CDR2 SVGAGI (reference sequence). CDR3 length: 15 amino acids.

CDR3 loop: CASRDGTNYGYTF. The CDR3 DNA reads TGTGCCAGCAGGGACGGGACGAACTATGGCTACACCTTC. This sequence joins TRBV9 and TRBJ1-2, with D perhaps matching TRBD1 (5 bases). CDR1 is SGDLS and CDR2 is YYNGEE in the germline V gene. CDR3 length: 13 residues. Between the trimmed V and J ends, which lost 5 bases and 2 bases, there was a span of 10 bases.